This T cell receptor beta chain was recorded in a study of cytomegalovirus exposure and HLA in healthy donors. General observations from the study: One cluster of highly shared sequence variants probably arose as a sequencing artifact. Per a later analysis, HLA-associated TCR beta chains showed more clonal expansion than other, equally common TCR beta chains.

The PCR contained 60 Vbeta and 13 Jbeta primers. Per the study methods: In a later analysis, 8.5 million to 14 million of about 80 million unique beta chains occurred in at least two donors. Clones were read by immunoSEQ multiplex PCR, and TCRdb kept only the in-frame ones, dropping some. V and J calls and clone size are as listed in that table; D and trimming were resolved from the DNA. The sample gives approximately 200,000 clones, almost 75% of which show up once; 3% to 4% is in the top ten. The V and J ends lost 1 base and 5 bases, in that order; junction bases with no gene match: 9. The CDR3 covers 15 residues. The germline V gene has CDR1 SGHRS and CDR2 YFSETQ. With regard to this clone: Its cognate antigen is unknown.

The sample taken for sequencing was PBMCs. This TCR came from a woman aged 25 to 39 in good health and CMV-seropositive. The chain links TRBV5-1 to TRBJ2-7; 7 nucleotides agree with TRBD2. The CDR3 coding sequence is TGCGCCAGCAGCTTGTTGGGGGGAGGGGCCGACGAGCAGTACTTC. It yields the protein CASSLLGGGADEQYF.